Listed below are T cell receptor beta chains from one sample, sequenced in a study of identical twins. TCRdb independently ran MiXCR on the 5' RACE reads; one entry per CDR3 protein. The repertoire holds 500,000 to 550,000 distinct CDR3 sequences, with under 25% as singletons. The same data also went into a second study, on T cells expressing NK-cell markers.

The sequenced sample consisted of CD4+ T cells sorted from blood. The receptors here all came from a woman between 18 and 29 years old in good health. Each CDR3 is given with its conserved first and last residue. D genes are given only for firm matches. The size field is filled for only some rows; it gives once, few, many or a size class.

V: TRBV10-2
J: TRBJ2-1
size: few
D: NA
DNA: TGCGCCAGCAGTGAGTCTGCACTCTACAATGAGCAGTTCTTC
CDR3: CASSESALYNEQFF

V: TRBV6-2/TRBV6-3
J: TRBJ1-1
size: few
D: NA
DNA: TGTGCCAGCAGTTACTTCCCCGGACGGGGATCTTTCGAAGCTTTCTTT
CDR3: CASSYFPGRGSFEAFF

V: TRBV5-5
J: TRBJ2-3
size: few
D: NA
DNA: TGTGCCAGCAGCCTGGACGGGTGGGATACGCAGTATTTT
CDR3: CASSLDGWDTQYF

V: TRBV10-3
J: TRBJ2-1
size: NA
D: NA
DNA: TGTGCCATCAGTGAGTCTGGCAGGGAAAACAATGAGCAGTTCTTC
CDR3: CAISESGRENNEQFF

V: TRBV5-6
J: TRBJ1-3
size: NA
D: NA
DNA: TGTGCCAGCAGCGCAGGTCCCTCTGGAAACACCATATATTTT
CDR3: CASSAGPSGNTIYF

V: TRBV5-1
J: TRBJ2-7
size: NA
D: NA
DNA: TGCGCCAGCAGCTCGTTGACGAGGGGCTCCTACGAGCAGTACTTC
CDR3: CASSSLTRGSYEQYF

V: TRBV6-1
J: TRBJ1-1
size: NA
D: TRBD1
DNA: TGTGCCAGCAGAATAGGGACAGGGGGGACTGAAGCTTTCTTT
CDR3: CASRIGTGGTEAFF

V: TRBV7-9
J: TRBJ2-3
size: many
D: NA
DNA: TGTGCCAGCAGCCTAAGCTTCGATACGCAGTATTTT
CDR3: CASSLSFDTQYF

V: TRBV29-1
J: TRBJ2-1
size: NA
D: NA
DNA: TGCAGCGTTGACGGCACCCGCTCCTACAATGAGCAGTTCTTC
CDR3: CSVDGTRSYNEQFF

V: TRBV11-2
J: TRBJ2-4
size: few
D: NA
DNA: TGTGCCAGCAGCCCCCCTTTGGTTTGGGGGCCCCAGTACTTC
CDR3: CASSPPLVWGPQYF

V: TRBV6-5
J: TRBJ2-3
size: NA
D: TRBD2
DNA: TGTGCCAGCAGTTCCCTGCGTGGACTAGCGGGGGACACAGATACGCAGTATTTT
CDR3: CASSSLRGLAGDTDTQYF

V: TRBV20-1
J: TRBJ1-2
size: NA
D: NA
DNA: TGCCCTCAGTACCGGGGGCTATGTCATGGCTACACCTTC
CDR3: CPQYRGLCHGYTF

V: TRBV20-1
J: TRBJ2-1
size: few
D: TRBD2
DNA: TGCAGCGGACTAGCGGGTGGTAATGAGCAGTTCTTC
CDR3: CSGLAGGNEQFF

V: TRBV3-1
J: TRBJ1-3
size: NA
D: TRBD1
DNA: TGTGCCAGCAGCCCGTGGGACAGCGAACCTGGAAACACCATATATTTT
CDR3: CASSPWDSEPGNTIYF

V: TRBV20-1
J: TRBJ2-2
size: few
D: NA
DNA: TGCAGTGCTAGACCTAGGGCATTAGACACCGGGGAGCTGTTTTTT
CDR3: CSARPRALDTGELFF

V: TRBV12-3/TRBV12-4
J: TRBJ1-2
size: NA
D: NA
DNA: TGTGCCAGCAGTTTGGGCCGGACTGGTGGCTACACCTTC
CDR3: CASSLGRTGGYTF

V: TRBV7-8
J: TRBJ2-3
size: few
D: NA
DNA: TGTGCCAGCAGGTACCTAGCGAGCACAGATACGCAGTATTTT
CDR3: CASRYLASTDTQYF

V: TRBV24-1
J: TRBJ2-1
size: NA
D: TRBD1
DNA: TGTGCCACCAGTGATGACAGGGTCCAGTTCTTC
CDR3: CATSDDRVQFF

V: TRBV20-1
J: TRBJ1-6
size: NA
D: NA
DNA: TGCAGTGCTAGAGTCAGGAATAATTCACCCCTCCACTTT
CDR3: CSARVRNNSPLHF

V: TRBV29-1
J: TRBJ2-3
size: few
D: TRBD2
DNA: TGCAGCGTTGGTTTGGTGCTAGCGGGAGGTACGCAGTATTTT
CDR3: CSVGLVLAGGTQYF

V: TRBV5-1
J: TRBJ2-3
size: few
D: TRBD2
DNA: TGCGCCAGCAGCTTGACCCCGACTAGCGGGGGGGGAGATACGCAGTATTTT
CDR3: CASSLTPTSGGGDTQYF

V: TRBV7-6
J: TRBJ1-4
size: NA
D: NA
DNA: TGTGCCAGCAGCTTAAACCGGGCAACTAATGAAAAACTGTTTTTT
CDR3: CASSLNRATNEKLFF

V: TRBV20-1
J: TRBJ2-5
size: NA
D: NA
DNA: TGCAGTGCTAGATGGTGGAGGGAGACCCAGTACTTC
CDR3: CSARWWRETQYF

V: TRBV5-1
J: TRBJ2-1
size: few
D: TRBD1
DNA: TGCGCCAGCAGCTTGAGACAGGGGGTCTCCTACAATGAGCAGTTCTTC
CDR3: CASSLRQGVSYNEQFF

V: TRBV6-2/TRBV6-3
J: TRBJ2-5
size: NA
D: NA
DNA: TGTGCCAGCAGTTACGGAATCCAAGAGACCCAGTACTTC
CDR3: CASSYGIQETQYF

V: TRBV20-1
J: TRBJ2-7
size: once
D: NA
DNA: TGCAGTGCTCAATCCCCCGGGGCCCTCTACGAGCAGTACTTC
CDR3: CSAQSPGALYEQYF

V: TRBV7-9
J: TRBJ2-3
size: few
D: TRBD2
DNA: TGTGCCAGCAGCTTTTCTAGCGGTGGGCAGTATTTT
CDR3: CASSFSSGGQYF

V: TRBV10-1
J: TRBJ1-2
size: few
D: NA
DNA: TGCGCCAGCAGTGATCGGCAGAACTATGGCTACACCTTC
CDR3: CASSDRQNYGYTF

V: TRBV5-1
J: TRBJ1-2
size: few
D: NA
DNA: TGCGCCAGCAGCTTGGCGGCAGTACCTAACTATGGCTACACCTTC
CDR3: CASSLAAVPNYGYTF

V: TRBV11-2
J: TRBJ2-5
size: few
D: NA
DNA: TGTGCCAGCTCTGGCGGGACGCGGGAGACCCAGTACTTC
CDR3: CASSGGTRETQYF

V: TRBV7-6
J: TRBJ2-2
size: few
D: NA
DNA: TGTGCCAGCACCGATTTAGTTGTTCCCGGGGAGCTGTTTTTT
CDR3: CASTDLVVPGELFF

V: TRBV7-2
J: TRBJ2-2
size: few
D: NA
DNA: TGTGCCAGCAGCCCAAGACGCGGGGAGCTGTTTTTT
CDR3: CASSPRRGELFF

V: TRBV2
J: TRBJ2-1
size: NA
D: TRBD1
DNA: TGTGCCAGCAGACCGACAGGGCATAGTGAGCAGTTCTTC
CDR3: CASRPTGHSEQFF

V: TRBV12-3/TRBV12-4
J: TRBJ1-6
size: once
D: TRBD1
DNA: TGTGCCAGCAGAACCGGGACAGAAAATTCACCCCTCCACTTT
CDR3: CASRTGTENSPLHF

V: TRBV6-1
J: TRBJ2-2
size: few
D: TRBD2
DNA: TGTGCCAGCAGCAATCGGACTAGCGGGGGTTACACCGGGGAGCTGTTTTTT
CDR3: CASSNRTSGGYTGELFF

V: TRBV20-1
J: TRBJ1-2
size: once
D: TRBD1
DNA: TGCAGTGCTAGCCCACAGGGGAACTATGGCTACACCTTC
CDR3: CSASPQGNYGYTF

V: TRBV11-3
J: TRBJ2-2
size: NA
D: TRBD1
DNA: TGTGCCAGCCGGGGCAACCCGGGACAGGGGAACACCGGGGAGCTGTTTTTT
CDR3: CASRGNPGQGNTGELFF

V: TRBV20-1
J: TRBJ1-6
size: many
D: NA
DNA: TGCAGTGCTAGAGTTGGTAGTAATTCACCCCTCCACTTT
CDR3: CSARVGSNSPLHF

V: TRBV20-1
J: TRBJ1-1
size: few
D: NA
DNA: TGCAGTGCTAGGACCCCGGGACCTGAAACAGCTTTCTTT
CDR3: CSARTPGPETAFF

V: TRBV5-1
J: TRBJ2-5
size: few
D: NA
DNA: TGCGCCAGCAGCTTGACAGTTCGACAAGAGACCCAGTACTTC
CDR3: CASSLTVRQETQYF

V: TRBV6-2/TRBV6-3
J: TRBJ2-1
size: NA
D: TRBD2
DNA: TGTGCCAGCAGCCGTCAGCGGGAGAGCCGGGGTGAGCAGTTCTTC
CDR3: CASSRQRESRGEQFF

V: TRBV2
J: TRBJ1-1
size: few
D: NA
DNA: TGTGCCAGCAAAGGACAAGTAAACACTGAAGCTTTCTTT
CDR3: CASKGQVNTEAFF

V: TRBV20-1
J: TRBJ1-2
size: few
D: NA
DNA: TGCAGTGCTAGTTGGGGGGGGTTTGATGGCTACACCTTC
CDR3: CSASWGGFDGYTF

V: TRBV27
J: TRBJ1-1
size: few
D: TRBD1
DNA: TGTGCCAGCAATCCGGGACAGGGCAAAAACACTGAAGCTTTCTTT
CDR3: CASNPGQGKNTEAFF

V: TRBV7-2
J: TRBJ1-5
size: NA
D: NA
DNA: TGTGCCAGCAACGGGGGGATCCTTAGCAATCAGCCCCAGCATTTT
CDR3: CASNGGILSNQPQHF

V: TRBV4-3
J: TRBJ1-3
size: few
D: NA
DNA: TGCGCCAGCAGCCAAGAACGAATCCCTGGAAACACCATATATTTT
CDR3: CASSQERIPGNTIYF

V: TRBV10-3
J: TRBJ2-1
size: NA
D: TRBD1
DNA: TGTGCCATCAAGACAGGGGCTTACAATGAGCAGTTCTTC
CDR3: CAIKTGAYNEQFF

V: TRBV7-8
J: TRBJ2-1
size: NA
D: TRBD2
DNA: TGTGCCAGCAGCGGGGGGGATATCTCCTACAATGAGCAGTTCTTC
CDR3: CASSGGDISYNEQFF

V: TRBV7-9
J: TRBJ2-7
size: few
D: NA
DNA: TGTGCCAGCAGCTCCGGAACTGATACCTACGAGCAGTACTTC
CDR3: CASSSGTDTYEQYF

V: TRBV29-1
J: TRBJ2-3
size: few
D: NA
DNA: TGCAGCGTTGGGAATACGCAGTATTTT
CDR3: CSVGNTQYF

V: TRBV29-1
J: TRBJ1-3
size: many
D: NA
DNA: TGCAGCGTGGGGACCTCTGGAAACACCATATATTTT
CDR3: CSVGTSGNTIYF

V: TRBV29-1
J: TRBJ2-3
size: many
D: NA
DNA: TGCAGCGTTGATTTACAACTCCTAGCGCAAGATACGCAGTATTTT
CDR3: CSVDLQLLAQDTQYF

V: TRBV5-1
J: TRBJ2-3
size: NA
D: NA
DNA: TGCGCCAGCAGTTTGGGGGCGCATGAAGATACGCAGTATTTT
CDR3: CASSLGAHEDTQYF

V: TRBV3-1
J: TRBJ2-3
size: NA
D: TRBD2
DNA: TGTGCCAGCAGCCACCAAATTACAGCGGGGGGCGGGAGGGATACGCAGTATTTT
CDR3: CASSHQITAGGGRDTQYF

V: TRBV12-3/TRBV12-4
J: TRBJ1-1
size: NA
D: NA
DNA: TGTGCCAGCAGTTTCGGCCAGGGGAGAGCTGAAGCTTTCTTT
CDR3: CASSFGQGRAEAFF

V: TRBV20-1
J: TRBJ1-1
size: few
D: NA
DNA: TGCAGTGCTTTAGGACAGTCGAACACTGAAGCTTTCTTT
CDR3: CSALGQSNTEAFF